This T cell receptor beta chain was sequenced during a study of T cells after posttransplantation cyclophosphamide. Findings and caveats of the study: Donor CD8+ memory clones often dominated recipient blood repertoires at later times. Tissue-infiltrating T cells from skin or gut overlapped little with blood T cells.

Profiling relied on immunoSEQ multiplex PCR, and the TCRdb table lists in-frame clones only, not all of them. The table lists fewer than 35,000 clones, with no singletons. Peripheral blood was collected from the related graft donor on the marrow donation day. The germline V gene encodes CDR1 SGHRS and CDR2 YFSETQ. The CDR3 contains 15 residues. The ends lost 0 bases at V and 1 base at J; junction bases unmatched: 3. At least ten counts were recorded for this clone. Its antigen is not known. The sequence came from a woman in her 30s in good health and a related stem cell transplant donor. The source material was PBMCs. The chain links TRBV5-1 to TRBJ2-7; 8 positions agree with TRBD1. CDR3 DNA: TGCGCCAGCAGCTTGGAAGGGACAGGTTCCTACGAGCAGTACTTC. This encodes CASSLEGTGSYEQYF.